These 31 T cell receptor beta chains were sequenced from one sample in a study of shared clonotypes between healthy human individuals. Produced via immunoSEQ multiplex PCR; TCRdb's table is partial and in-frame only. There are 2 million or so clones in the sample; 85% to 95% occur only once, and more than 0.95% lies in the top ten. Terminally differentiated effector memory CD45RA+ cells were excluded by CCR7 positive selection of CD45RO-negative cells. Source material: naive CD8+ T cells sorted from blood. The receptors shown here come from a man younger than 35 in good health.

This clone was seen only once. J is TRBJ2-4 and V is TRBV28; TRBD1 or TRBD2 may be the D gene (5 bases each). Deletions cut 3 bases from V and 0 bases from J, with 18 bases between. Germline CDR1 is MDHEN and CDR2 is SYDVKM. The CDR3 is 18 residues long. The CDR3 is CASSFPLEGTQAKNIQYF. The CDR3 nucleotides are TGTGCCAGCAGTTTCCCACTAGAGGGGACCCAAGCCAAAAACATTCAGTACTTC. The full variable domain, in which reference TRBV28 and TRBJ2-4 provide the parts outside the CDR3, is DVKVTQSSRYLVKRTGEKVFLECVQDMDHENMFWYRQDPGLGLRLIYFSYDVKMKEKGDIPEGYSVSREKKERFSLILESASTNQTSMYLCASSFPLEGTQAKNIQYFGAGTRLSVL.

The V call is TRBV5-1, the J call TRBJ2-7; TRBD2 matches 7 bases. The CDR3 extends over 14 amino acids. J lost 0 bases, V lost 4 bases, and 4 bases had no gene match. Germline CDR1 is SGHRS and CDR2 is YFSETQ. The CDR3 reads CASSQRDYSYEQYF. The CDR3 DNA reads as TGCGCCAGCAGCCAACGGGACTACTCCTACGAGCAGTACTTC.

This chain connects TRBV23-1 to TRBJ2-7, with 7 nucleotides matching TRBD2. TRBV23-1 belongs to the ORF category, with a function that is uncertain. This CDR3 region has 17 residues. The ends lost 0 bases at V and 2 bases at J; junction bases unmatched: 10. The DNA for the CDR3 is TGCGCCAGCAGTCAATCGAAGGCTAGCGGAGGTCCCTACGAGCAGTACTTC. Residues: CASSQSKASGGPYEQYF.

This clone has more than one count but fewer than ten. This specimen includes other DNA sequences encoding the same CDR3. The chain couples TRBV7-9 to TRBJ2-7, with D unclear. V was trimmed by 5 bases and J by 1 base, leaving 3 bases between them. The germline CDR1 and CDR2 sequences are SEHNR and FQNEAQ (reference sequence). The CDR3 contains 11 residues. This CDR3 is CASSASYEQYF. For the CDR3, the DNA is TGTGCCAGCAGCGCGTCCTACGAGCAGTACTTC. The variable domain in full, completed from reference TRBV7-9 and TRBJ2-7, reads DTGVSQNPRHKITKRGQNVTFRCDPISEHNRLYWYRQTLGQGPEFLTYFQNEAQLEKSRLLSDRFSAERPKGSFSTLEIQRTEQGDSAMYLCASSASYEQYFGPGTRLTVT.

The gene calls are TRBV10-3 and TRBJ2-5, with 8 bases that match TRBD2. The CDR3 runs 14 residues. V dropped 10 bases and J dropped 0; count of bases not matched to a gene: 7. Germline V gene data show CDR1 as ENHRY and CDR2 as SYGVKD. The CDR3 here is CATALAEYQETQYF. CDR3 nucleotides: TGTGCCACCGCACTAGCGGAGTACCAAGAGACCCAGTACTTC.

In DNA form, the CDR3 reads TGTGCCAGTAGTGAAGCGGGAAATGAGCAGTTCTTC. Translating gives CASSEAGNEQFF. The chain links TRBV19 to TRBJ2-1; TRBD2 matches at 7 bases. In germline, CDR1 is LNHDA, CDR2 SQIVND (reference sequence). Germline trimming cut 5 bases from V and 7 bases from J; bases unmatched to any gene: 2. CDR3 length equals 12 residues.

The DNA of the CDR3 is TGCGCCAGCAGCCCGGAGGTACAGGGGAGTGGCGGGGAGCTGTTTTTT. Protein sequence: CASSPEVQGSGGELFF. This chain uses TRBV5-1 with TRBJ2-2, with 7 bases identical to TRBD1. The germline V gene has CDR1 SGHRS and CDR2 YFSETQ. The CDR3 is 16 residues long. V lost 4 bases and J lost 7; bases outside the gene matches: 13.

V gene TRBV15 combines with J gene TRBJ2-1; TRBD2 might be the D (5 bases). V dropped 2 bases and J dropped 5 bases, with 16 bases sitting between them. The CDR3 has 16 residues. Germline V gene lookup returns CDR1 LNHNV and CDR2 YYDKDF (reference sequence). The CDR3 sequence: CATSRNPGVIHNEQFF. The DNA for the CDR3 is TGTGCCACCAGCAGAAACCCCGGGGTAATTCACAATGAGCAGTTCTTC.

Points on this clone: The same CDR3 arises from other DNA sequences in this sample as well. The genes are TRBV4-1 and TRBJ2-7; possible D gene TRBD1, 5 bases. The length of the CDR3 is 13 residues. Germline V gives CDR1 MGHRA, CDR2 YSYEKL. The V end was cut by 3 bases, the J end by 2 bases, with 8 bases between. In nucleotides, the CDR3 is TGCGCCAGCAGCCAGAAGACAGCCTACGAGCAGTACTTC. It yields the protein CASSQKTAYEQYF.

Concerning this clone: The sample has other DNA sequences that encode this CDR3 too. The chain uses TRBV27 and TRBJ1-2, with a weak D call TRBD1 (6 bases). Germline CDR1 MNHEY, CDR2 SMNVEV (reference sequence). This CDR3 has 12 residues. V gave up 6 bases and J gave up 4 bases, with 9 bases separating them. CDR3 nucleotides: TGTGCCAGCAGCTCAGGGGCCTATGGCTACACCTTC. This sequence encodes CASSSGAYGYTF.

The chain combines TRBV28 with TRBJ2-3; D gene unclear. CDR3 length: 19 amino acids. Germline V lookup: CDR1 MDHEN, CDR2 SYDVKM. The V and J ends lost 5 bases and 5 bases respectively, with 29 bases between them. CDR3 loop: CASSIYTLLTNSPRDTQYF. For the CDR3, the DNA is TGTGCCAGCAGTATTTATACCCTCTTGACCAACTCCCCCCGAGATACGCAGTATTTT.

This chain connects TRBV9 to TRBJ1-1, with unresolved D. CDR3 size: 14 residues. Trimming took off 0 bases at V and 2 bases at J, with 8 bases between the two ends. Germline lookup yields CDR1 SGDLS and CDR2 YYNGEE. The CDR3 sequence is CASSVGGYNTEAFF. CDR3 nucleotides: TGTGCCAGCAGCGTAGGCGGTTACAACACTGAAGCTTTCTTT.

This sequence joins TRBV6-1 and TRBJ2-7; D possibly corresponds to TRBD2 (6 bases). The V gene lost 2 bases and the J gene lost 5 bases, with 13 bases spanning the gap. The CDR3 has 14 residues. Germline CDR1 is MNHNS and CDR2 is SASEGT. CDR3 in DNA: TGTGCCAGCAGTGAATTAAGACTAGGAAACGAGCAGTACTTC. Its translation: CASSELRLGNEQYF.

This chain uses TRBV5-1 with TRBJ2-3; TRBD2 agrees at 8 bases. The ends lost 4 bases at V and 0 bases at J; junction bases unmatched: 7. The CDR3 loop spans 16 amino acids. Germline V CDR1 and CDR2: SGHRS, YFSETQ. The CDR3 loop is CASSLVGGGSTDTQYF. The CDR3 nucleotides read TGCGCCAGCAGCCTAGTCGGCGGGGGGAGCACAGATACGCAGTATTTT.

In regard to this clone: Other DNA sequences in this sample translate to the same CDR3. This sequence joins TRBV5-1 and TRBJ2-2; the D gene could be TRBD1 or TRBD2 (5 bases each). CDR3 length: 15 amino acids. The germline V gene has CDR1 SGHRS and CDR2 YFSETQ. V lost 2 bases and J lost 5, with 13 bases in between. The CDR3 nucleotides are TGCGCCAGCAGCTTTAGGGGAGCTGATACCGGGGAGCTGTTTTTT. Translation gives CASSFRGADTGELFF.

Details on this clone: At one end, the junction sequence differs from germline, possibly due to a read error. The chain links TRBV7-7 to TRBJ2-1; 9 bases line up with TRBD2. Germline CDR1 and CDR2: SSHAT and FNYEAQ (reference sequence). This CDR3 region has 15 residues. CDR3 sequence (DNA): TGTGCTAGCAGCTTAGCTAGCGGGATTTTCAATGAGCAGTTCTTC. Encoded protein: CASSLASGIFNEQFF.

This chain uses TRBV4-3 with TRBJ2-7; no clear D gene. The CDR3 consists of 16 residues. Per the germline V gene, CDR1 is LGHNA and CDR2 is YSLEER. V was clipped by 1 base and J by 0 bases, with 13 bases between them. The CDR3 region is CASSQGSGGLSYEQYF. Here the CDR3 DNA reads TGCGCCAGCAGCCAAGGATCAGGCGGCCTCTCCTACGAGCAGTACTTC.

V usage is TRBV9 and J usage is TRBJ2-2; TRBD2 aligns across 8 bases. This CDR3 is built from 17 residues. In germline, CDR1 is SGDLS, CDR2 YYNGEE. Germline trimming cut 3 bases from V and 1 base from J; bases unmatched to any gene: 8. CDR3 amino acids: CASSARSAGGNTGELFF. DNA for the CDR3: TGTGCCAGCAGCGCACGGTCGGCGGGAGGGAACACCGGGGAGCTGTTTTTT.

This chain joins TRBV4-1 and TRBJ2-7; 7 bases line up with TRBD1. V lost 1 base, J lost 6 bases, and 12 bases stayed unmatched. The CDR3 is 16 residues long. The germline gives CDR1 MGHRA, CDR2 YSYEKL. CDR3 residues: CASSQGETGVPPEQYF. Here the CDR3 DNA reads TGCGCCAGCAGCCAAGGGGAAACAGGGGTCCCCCCCGAGCAGTACTTC.

In this sample, this clone turned up once. This sequence joins TRBV5-4 and TRBJ2-1; TRBD2 matches at 13 bases. CDR1 SGHNT and CDR2 YYREEE come from the germline V gene (reference sequence). The CDR3 spans 16 residues. V lost 4 bases and J lost 3; bases outside the gene matches: 4. CDR3 nucleotides: TGTGCCAGCAGCGGGGGACTAGCGGGGAACTACAATGAGCAGTTCTTC. Its protein is CASSGGLAGNYNEQFF.

This clone was detected only a few times. The junction and the germline gene differ at one end; a read error may be behind it. The chain has TRBV7-9 and TRBJ1-6; 8 bases match TRBD1. The CDR3 consists of 16 residues. Germline lookup yields CDR1 SEHNR and CDR2 FQNEAQ (reference sequence). CDR3 protein: CASTLTGDRQNSPLHF. In DNA, the CDR3 is TGTGCCAGCACCTTAACCGGGGACAGGCAAAATTCACCCCTCCACTTT.

V and J are TRBV11-2 and TRBJ1-6; D may be TRBD1 (5 bases). Trimming pared 9 bases from V and 6 bases from J, leaving 15 bases between. Germline V lookup: CDR1 SGHAT, CDR2 FQNNGV. This CDR3 is 14 amino acids long. CDR3 loop: CASTPGTLNSPLHF. In DNA, the CDR3 is TGTGCCAGTACGCCCGGGACCCTTAATTCACCCCTCCACTTT.

V gene TRBV5-4 combines with J gene TRBJ2-1; 9 bases match TRBD2. The length of the CDR3 is 17 residues. CDR1 SGHNT and CDR2 YYREEE come from the germline V gene (reference sequence). Trimming removed 1 base from V and 1 base from J; junction bases left unmatched: 6. CDR3 protein: CASSLMLAGSSYNEQFF. CDR3 in DNA: TGTGCCAGCAGCTTGATGCTAGCGGGGTCGTCCTACAATGAGCAGTTCTTC.

V is TRBV9 and J is TRBJ2-1; 12 bases match TRBD2. The J segment lost 9 bases and the V segment lost 0 bases, leaving 7 bases of the junction unmatched. This CDR3 contains 16 residues. Germline V gene sequence: CDR1 SGDLS, CDR2 YYNGEE. DNA of the CDR3: TGTGCCAGCAGCGTAGCTGTGGGACTAGCGGGTGCTGAGCAGTTCTTC. As protein: CASSVAVGLAGAEQFF.

The chain links TRBV2 to TRBJ2-7; no definite D call. The CDR3 is made up of 13 amino acids. V lost 9 bases and J 3 bases, leaving 15 bases between the germline ends. The V gene's germline CDR1 is SNHLY and CDR2 FYNNEI. The CDR3 loop reads CASSGLSNYEQYF. In nucleotides, the CDR3 is TGTGCCAGTTCCGGGCTCTCCAACTACGAGCAGTACTTC.

The V and J genes are TRBV30 and TRBJ2-2; D possibly corresponds to TRBD2 (5 bases). The CDR3 is 14 amino acids. Trimming took off 4 bases at V and 4 bases at J, with 13 bases between the two ends. Germline lookup yields CDR1 GTSNPN and CDR2 SVGIG (reference sequence). In DNA form, the CDR3 reads TGTGCCTGGACCGAGGGCCCCCCCACCGGGGAGCTGTTTTTT. Its protein product is CAWTEGPPTGELFF.

J is TRBJ1-1 and V is TRBV29-1; tentative D call: TRBD1 (6 bases). The CDR3 runs to 13 residues. The germline gives CDR1 SQVTM, CDR2 ANQGSEA. Trimming stripped 4 bases from V and 1 base from J, with 10 bases between. This CDR3 reads CSVVGGPNTEAFF. The CDR3 bases are TGCAGCGTTGTCGGGGGCCCGAACACTGAAGCTTTCTTT. Combining the CDR3 with reference TRBV29-1 and TRBJ1-1 gives the whole variable domain SAVISQKPSRDICQRGTSLTIQCQVDSQVTMMFWYRQQPGQSLTLIATANQGSEATYESGFVIDKFPISRPNLTFSTLTVSNMSPEDSSIYLCSVVGGPNTEAFFGQGTRLTVV.

The V call is TRBV4-3, the J call TRBJ2-2; 9 positions match TRBD2. The CDR3 length is 18 residues. The V segment lost 0 bases and the J segment 4 bases; nucleotides outside the gene matches: 9. Per the germline V gene, CDR1 is LGHNA and CDR2 is YSLEER. The chain's CDR3 is CASSQDRVAGVRTGELFF. The CDR3 nucleotides are TGCGCCAGCAGCCAAGATAGGGTAGCGGGAGTCCGCACCGGGGAGCTGTTTTTT.

The V call is TRBV10-2, the J call TRBJ2-5, with D unclear. The V end was cut by 0 bases, the J end by 1 base, with 6 bases between. There are 14 residues in the CDR3. Germline lookup yields CDR1 WSHSY and CDR2 SAAADI. CDR3 sequence reads: CASSESYGQETQYF. The CDR3 DNA reads TGCGCCAGCAGTGAGTCCTACGGCCAAGAGACCCAGTACTTC.

The chain recombines TRBV6-5 with TRBJ2-2; perhaps TRBD2 as D (6 bases). The CDR3 loop spans 15 amino acids. Trimming shortened V by 7 bases and J by 3 bases, and 15 bases separated the two germline ends. Germline V gene data show CDR1 as MNHEY and CDR2 as SVGAGI. The CDR3 coding sequence is TGTGCCAGCACCCCGGGAGAGGGATACACCGGGGAGCTGTTTTTT. Amino acids: CASTPGEGYTGELFF.

V is TRBV2 and J is TRBJ2-1; D is uncertain. Per the germline V gene, CDR1 is SNHLY and CDR2 is FYNNEI. V lost 5 bases and J 12 bases, leaving 14 bases between the germline ends. This CDR3 has 12 residues. The CDR3 nucleotides read TGTGCCAGCAGTTCCTCGAGCGATGTGCAGTTCTTC. This gives the protein CASSSSSDVQFF.